This T cell receptor (beta chain) was captured in a study of blood T cell repertoires in COVID-19 (dated by TCRdb to 2018 to 2020). Context from the whole study: Samples from collaborators originated in the United States, Italy and Spain and spanned both the acute and convalescent phases of COVID-19. The prospective study material was composed of cDNA or gDNA derived from T cells, B-cell-depleted T cells, or PBMCs. Deeply sampled blood TCRbeta repertoires from subjects exposed to, actively infected with, or recovered from COVID-19 were included in the dataset. A freely available public database, intended as a resource for researchers studying the immune response to SARS-CoV-2, is where the repertoires were released. Samples came from the ongoing ImmuneRACE study (first 160 participants) plus 1,254 subjects from 6 global collaborators. Sample metadata almost always included a de-identified subject ID, COVID-19 status, age in years and sex. Where available, HLA class I and class II types were obtained from metadata supplied by the sample provider rather than from assay-based typing. The research as a whole found: Clinical and demographic metadata were provided uncurated, with the amount varying by source and participant.

To note about this clone: This receptor's antigen is unknown. No base-level quality is on record; no much larger clone is a single base apart.

Each collaborating institution followed its own protocols to collect whole blood in K2EDTA tubes. For TCRbeta analysis, collaborators shipped samples in one of three forms: frozen whole blood, isolated PBMCs, or DNA extracted from either of those sample types. The germline ends are 11 bases apart after V is trimmed by 8 bases and J by 1 base. Including cysteine and phenylalanine, the CDR3 has 13 amino acids. Only the CDR3 portion is preserved as DNA: 39 bases, with reading frame beginning at the first base. The immunoSEQ Assay, a bias-controlled multiplex PCR, was used to amplify TCRbeta CDR3 regions from genomic DNA. The study's own analysis went as follows. The number of nucleated cells in each sample was estimated from the amplification of reference gene primers within the assay. To quantify the absolute abundance of each unique TCRbeta CDR3 rearrangement, sequence reads were collapsed and filtered. For each sample, productive Simpson clonality was calculated by taking the square root of Simpson's diversity index across productive rearrangements. TCRdb re-hosts the immuneACCESS table, in-frame sequences only. Its copies lack some clones; in the studies checked, an unresolved V gene accounts for under half of them, and the cause for the rest is not known. The V and J calls and the clone size are those of that table, but D and trimming were determined from the DNA. This sample is represented by about 63,000 clones; roughly 85% of them were singletons. The top ten hold more than 30% of the sample.

Here the chain combines TRBV12-3 or TRBV12-4 and TRBJ1-1; 6 matching bases give a weak D call of TRBD1. Sequenced material: peripheral blood. This receptor was taken from a human donor in a cohort sampled during active COVID-19. The encoded CDR3 is CASGKGGNTEAFF. The DNA sequence is given as TGTGCCAGCGGAAAAGGGGGGAACACTGAAGCTTTCTTT.